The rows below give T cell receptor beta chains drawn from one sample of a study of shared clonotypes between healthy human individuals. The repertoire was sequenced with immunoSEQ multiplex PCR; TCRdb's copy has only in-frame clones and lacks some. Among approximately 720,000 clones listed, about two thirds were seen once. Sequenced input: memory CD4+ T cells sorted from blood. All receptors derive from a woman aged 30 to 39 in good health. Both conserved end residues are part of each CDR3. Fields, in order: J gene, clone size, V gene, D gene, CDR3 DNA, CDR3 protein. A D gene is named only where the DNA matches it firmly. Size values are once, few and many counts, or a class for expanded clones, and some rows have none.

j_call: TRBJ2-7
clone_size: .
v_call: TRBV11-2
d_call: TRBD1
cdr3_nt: TGTGCCAGCAGGAAAACAGGGGGAGGAGAGCAGTACTTC
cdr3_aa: CASRKTGGGEQYF

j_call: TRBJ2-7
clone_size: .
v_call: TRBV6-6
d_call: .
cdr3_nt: TGTGCCAGCAGTTACTCGCTCGGCGCGCGGGGTCACGAGCAGTACTTC
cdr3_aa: CASSYSLGARGHEQYF

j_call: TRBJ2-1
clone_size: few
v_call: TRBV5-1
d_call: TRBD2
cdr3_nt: TGCGCCAGCAGCCCTGGGACTAGCGGGAGTTTATGGCAGTTCTTC
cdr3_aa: CASSPGTSGSLWQFF

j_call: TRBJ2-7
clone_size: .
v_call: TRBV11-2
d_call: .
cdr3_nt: TGTGCCAGTACCCTATCCGGTCTCGAGCAGTACTTC
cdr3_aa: CASTLSGLEQYF

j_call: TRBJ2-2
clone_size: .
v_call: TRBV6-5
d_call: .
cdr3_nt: TGTGCCAGCAGTCTGAGGCAGTCCGGGGAGCTGTTTTTT
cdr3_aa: CASSLRQSGELFF

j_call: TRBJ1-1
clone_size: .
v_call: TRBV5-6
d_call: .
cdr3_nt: TGTGCCAGCAGCTTCCAGGGGATGAACACTGAAGCTTTCTTT
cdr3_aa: CASSFQGMNTEAFF

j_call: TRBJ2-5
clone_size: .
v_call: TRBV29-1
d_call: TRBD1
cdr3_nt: TGCAGCGTCGCAGAGGGACAGGGGTTCGGTGAGACCCAGTACTTC
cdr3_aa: CSVAEGQGFGETQYF

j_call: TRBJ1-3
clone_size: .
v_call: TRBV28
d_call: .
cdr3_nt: TGTGCCAGCACAGGCGGCGGGGGAAACACCATATATTTT
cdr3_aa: CASTGGGGNTIYF

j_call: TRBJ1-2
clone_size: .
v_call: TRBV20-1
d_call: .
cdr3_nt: TGCAGTGTTAGGGGGGGTAGCGGCTACACCTTC
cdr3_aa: CSVRGGSGYTF

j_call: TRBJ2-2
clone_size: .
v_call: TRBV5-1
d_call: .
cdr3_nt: TGCGCCAGCAGCTTCAGTCCAGGGGTTGGCACCGGGGAGCTGTTTTTT
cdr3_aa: CASSFSPGVGTGELFF

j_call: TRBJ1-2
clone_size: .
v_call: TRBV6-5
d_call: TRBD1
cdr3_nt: TGTGCCAGCAGGGCCCGACAGGGACCGTGGGGCTACACCTTC
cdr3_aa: CASRARQGPWGYTF

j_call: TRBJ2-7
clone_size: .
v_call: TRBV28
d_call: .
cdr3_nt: TGTGCCAGCAGTTTCGGGGGTCGGGAGCAGTACTTC
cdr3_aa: CASSFGGREQYF

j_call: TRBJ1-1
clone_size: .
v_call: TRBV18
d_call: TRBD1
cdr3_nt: TGTGCCAGCTCACCATACCAAGGGACAGGGGGCCGGGGGACTGAAGCTTTCTTT
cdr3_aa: CASSPYQGTGGRGTEAFF

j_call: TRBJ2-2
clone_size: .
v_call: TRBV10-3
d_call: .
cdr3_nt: TGTGCCATCAGCGAAGCTGGGACATTTACCGGGGAGCTGTTTTTT
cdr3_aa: CAISEAGTFTGELFF

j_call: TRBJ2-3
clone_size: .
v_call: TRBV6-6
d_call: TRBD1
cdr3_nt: TGTGCCAGCAGTTATTACAGACAGGGTGATACGCAGTATTTT
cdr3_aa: CASSYYRQGDTQYF

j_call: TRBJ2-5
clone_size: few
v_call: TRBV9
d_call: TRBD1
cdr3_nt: TGTGCCAGCAGCGTGGGACAGGACAAAGAGACCCAGTACTTC
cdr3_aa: CASSVGQDKETQYF

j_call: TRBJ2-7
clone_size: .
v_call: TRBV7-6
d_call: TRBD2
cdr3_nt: TGTGCCAGCAGCTTAGGGGCTAGCGGGAGACGCGAGCAGTACTTC
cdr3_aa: CASSLGASGRREQYF

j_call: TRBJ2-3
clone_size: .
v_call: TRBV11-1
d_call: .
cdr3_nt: TGTGCCAGCAGCTTAGCGAGCCAGGGGAAAGATACGCAGTATTTT
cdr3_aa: CASSLASQGKDTQYF

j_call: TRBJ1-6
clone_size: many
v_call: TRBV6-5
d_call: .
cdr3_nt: TGTGCCAGCAGTCGCCAGGGAAATAATTCACCCCTCCACTTT
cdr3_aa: CASSRQGNNSPLHF

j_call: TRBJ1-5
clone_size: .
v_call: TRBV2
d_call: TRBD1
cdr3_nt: TGTGCCAGCAGTGAAGAACAGGGGGCGCCCATTCAGCCCCAGCATTTT
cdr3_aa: CASSEEQGAPIQPQHF

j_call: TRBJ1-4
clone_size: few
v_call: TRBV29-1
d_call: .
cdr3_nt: TGCAGCGTTGTTTTTGCAGGGGCGGCTAATGAAAAACTGTTTTTT
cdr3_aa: CSVVFAGAANEKLFF

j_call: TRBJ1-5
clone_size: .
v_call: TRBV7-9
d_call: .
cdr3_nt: TGTGCCAGCAGAGGGATCAGCAATCAGCCCCAGCATTTT
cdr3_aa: CASRGISNQPQHF

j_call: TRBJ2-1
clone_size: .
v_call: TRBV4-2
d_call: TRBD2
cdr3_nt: TGTGCCAGCAGCTCCGGGACTAGCGGTAGGAATGAGCAGTTCTTC
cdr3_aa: CASSSGTSGRNEQFF

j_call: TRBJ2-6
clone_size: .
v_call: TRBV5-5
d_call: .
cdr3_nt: TGTGCCAGCAGCTTGACAGTTACTGGGGCCAACGTCCTGACTTTC
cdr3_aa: CASSLTVTGANVLTF

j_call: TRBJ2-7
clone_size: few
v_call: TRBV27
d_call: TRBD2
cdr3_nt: TGTGCCAGCAAACTCCGGGGGGCTAGCGGGATCGACGAGCAGTACTTC
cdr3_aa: CASKLRGASGIDEQYF

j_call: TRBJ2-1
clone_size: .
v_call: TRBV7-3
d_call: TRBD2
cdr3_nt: TGTGCCAGCAGTGATGGAGGCGGGAGAGGATATGAGCAGTTCTTC
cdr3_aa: CASSDGGGRGYEQFF

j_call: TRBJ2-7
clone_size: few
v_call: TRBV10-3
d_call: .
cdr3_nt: TGTGCCATCAGAGACAGCTACGAGCAGTACTTC
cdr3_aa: CAIRDSYEQYF

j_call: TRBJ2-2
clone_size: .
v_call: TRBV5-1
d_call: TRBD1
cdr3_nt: TGCGCCAGCAGCCCGACAGGGGGAATTACCGGGGAGCTGTTTTTT
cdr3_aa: CASSPTGGITGELFF

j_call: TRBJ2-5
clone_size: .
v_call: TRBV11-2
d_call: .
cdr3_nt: TGTGCCAGCAGCTCTCAAGGTGGCCAAGAGACCCAGTACTTC
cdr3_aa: CASSSQGGQETQYF

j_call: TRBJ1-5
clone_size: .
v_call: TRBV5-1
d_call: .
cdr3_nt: TGCGCCAGCAGCTTGGCCGAGGGTACTGGGCCCCAGCATTTT
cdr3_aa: CASSLAEGTGPQHF

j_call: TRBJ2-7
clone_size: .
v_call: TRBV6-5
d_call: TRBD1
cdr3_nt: TGTGCCAGCAGTTCGGACAGGGGGCGACACGAGCAGTACTTC
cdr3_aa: CASSSDRGRHEQYF

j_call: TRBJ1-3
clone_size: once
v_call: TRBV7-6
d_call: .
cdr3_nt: TGTGCCAGCAGCCAACGTCGAGGCCGGGACACCATATATTTT
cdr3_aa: CASSQRRGRDTIYF

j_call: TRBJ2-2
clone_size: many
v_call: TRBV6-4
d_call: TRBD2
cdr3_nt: TGTGCCAGCAGTGGGACTAGCGGGAGCACCGGGGAGCTGTTTTTT
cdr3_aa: CASSGTSGSTGELFF

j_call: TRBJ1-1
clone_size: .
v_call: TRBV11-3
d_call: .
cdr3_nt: TGTGCCAGCAGAAGTAAGGCAGGGCTTTTTCTCACTGAAGCTTTCTTT
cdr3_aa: CASRSKAGLFLTEAFF